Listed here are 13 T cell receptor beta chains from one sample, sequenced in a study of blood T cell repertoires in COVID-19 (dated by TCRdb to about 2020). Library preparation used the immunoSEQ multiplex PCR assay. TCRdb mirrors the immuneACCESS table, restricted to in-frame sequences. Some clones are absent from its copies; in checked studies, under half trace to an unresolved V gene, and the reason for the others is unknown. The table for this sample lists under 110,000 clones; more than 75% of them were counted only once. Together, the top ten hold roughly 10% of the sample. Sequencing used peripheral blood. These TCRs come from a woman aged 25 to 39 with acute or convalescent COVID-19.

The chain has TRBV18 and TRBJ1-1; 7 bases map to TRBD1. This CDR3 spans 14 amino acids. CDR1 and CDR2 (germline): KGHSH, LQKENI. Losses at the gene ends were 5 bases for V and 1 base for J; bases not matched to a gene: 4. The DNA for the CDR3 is TGTGCCAGCTCAGTCCGGGACAGGAACACTGAAGCTTTCTTT. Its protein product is CASSVRDRNTEAFF.

This CDR3 is CSVRGSGYNEQFF. The DNA of the CDR3 is TGCAGCGTCCGGGGGTCCGGCTACAATGAGCAGTTCTTC. The chain is built from TRBV29-1 and TRBJ2-1, with D possibly being TRBD2 (6 bases). Trimming shortened V by 6 bases and J by 3 bases, and 12 bases separated the two germline ends. Germline V gives CDR1 SQVTM, CDR2 ANQGSEA. CDR3 length equals 13 residues.

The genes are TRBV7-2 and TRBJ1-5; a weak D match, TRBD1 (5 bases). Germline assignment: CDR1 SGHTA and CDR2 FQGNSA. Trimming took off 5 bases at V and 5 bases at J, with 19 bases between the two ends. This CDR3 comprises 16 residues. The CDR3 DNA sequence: TGTGCCAGCAGCCGTCGAACCAGCGTAGGGGATCAGCCCCAGCATTTT. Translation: CASSRRTSVGDQPQHF.

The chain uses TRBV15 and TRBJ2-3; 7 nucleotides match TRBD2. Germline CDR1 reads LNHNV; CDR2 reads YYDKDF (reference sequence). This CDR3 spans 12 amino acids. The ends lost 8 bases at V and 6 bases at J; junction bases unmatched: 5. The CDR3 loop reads CATAHGGDTQYF. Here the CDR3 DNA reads TGTGCCACCGCACACGGGGGGGATACGCAGTATTTT.

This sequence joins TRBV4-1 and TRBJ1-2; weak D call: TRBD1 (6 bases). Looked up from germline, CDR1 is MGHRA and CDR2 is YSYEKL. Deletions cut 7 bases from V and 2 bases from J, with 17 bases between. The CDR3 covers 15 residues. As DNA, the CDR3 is TGCGCCAGCAACAAACCCGGGGACACAAACTATGGCTACACCTTC. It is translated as CASNKPGDTNYGYTF.

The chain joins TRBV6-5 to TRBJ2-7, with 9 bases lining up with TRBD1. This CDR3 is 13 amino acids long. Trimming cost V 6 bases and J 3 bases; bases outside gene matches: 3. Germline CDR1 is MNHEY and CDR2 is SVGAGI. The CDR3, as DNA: TGTGCCAGCAGAGGACAGGGGAACTACGAGCAGTACTTC. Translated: CASRGQGNYEQYF.

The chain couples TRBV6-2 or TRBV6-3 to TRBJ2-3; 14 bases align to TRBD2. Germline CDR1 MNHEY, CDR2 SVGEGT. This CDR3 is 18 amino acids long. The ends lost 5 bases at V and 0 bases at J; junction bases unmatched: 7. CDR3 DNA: TGTGCCAGCAGTCCAAGGACTAGCGGGGGGACTAGCACAGATACGCAGTATTTT. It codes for CASSPRTSGGTSTDTQYF.

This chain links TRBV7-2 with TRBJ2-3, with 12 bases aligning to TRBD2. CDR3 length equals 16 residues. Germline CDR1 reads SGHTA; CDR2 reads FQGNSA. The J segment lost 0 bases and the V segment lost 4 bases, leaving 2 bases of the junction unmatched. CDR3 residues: CASSSLAGGSTDTQYF. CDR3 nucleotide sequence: TGTGCCAGCAGCTCCCTAGCGGGGGGGAGCACAGATACGCAGTATTTT.

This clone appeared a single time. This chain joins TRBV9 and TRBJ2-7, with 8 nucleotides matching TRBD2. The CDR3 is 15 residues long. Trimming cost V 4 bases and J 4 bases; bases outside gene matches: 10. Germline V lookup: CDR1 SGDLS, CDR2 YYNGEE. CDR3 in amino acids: CASSPLRRGEYEQYF. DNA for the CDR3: TGTGCCAGCAGCCCTCTTAGGCGGGGGGAATACGAGCAGTACTTC.

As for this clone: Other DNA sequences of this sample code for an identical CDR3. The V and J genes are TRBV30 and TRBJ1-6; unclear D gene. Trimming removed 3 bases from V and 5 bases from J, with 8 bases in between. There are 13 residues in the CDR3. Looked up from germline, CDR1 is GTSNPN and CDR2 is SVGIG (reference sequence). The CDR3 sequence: CAWRLRDNSPLHF. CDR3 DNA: TGTGCCTGGAGACTGAGAGATAATTCACCCCTCCACTTT. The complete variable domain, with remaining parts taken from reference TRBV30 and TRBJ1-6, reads SQTIHQWPATLVQPVGSPLSLECTVEGTSNPNLYWYRQAAGRGLQLLFYSVGIGQISSEVPQNLSASRPQDRQFILSSKKLLLSDSGFYLCAWRLRDNSPLHFGNGTRLTVT.

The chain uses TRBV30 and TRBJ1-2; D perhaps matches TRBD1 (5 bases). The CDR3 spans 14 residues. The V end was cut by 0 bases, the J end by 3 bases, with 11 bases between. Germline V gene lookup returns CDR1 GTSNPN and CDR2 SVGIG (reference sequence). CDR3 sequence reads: CAWSVVGAHYGYTF. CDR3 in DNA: TGTGCCTGGAGTGTAGTAGGGGCGCACTATGGCTACACCTTC.

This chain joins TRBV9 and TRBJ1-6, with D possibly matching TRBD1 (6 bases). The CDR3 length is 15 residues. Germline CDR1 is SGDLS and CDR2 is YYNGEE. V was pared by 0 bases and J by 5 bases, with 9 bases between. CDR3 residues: CASSVGPGDNSPLHF. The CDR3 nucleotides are TGTGCCAGCAGCGTAGGTCCAGGGGATAATTCACCCCTCCACTTT.

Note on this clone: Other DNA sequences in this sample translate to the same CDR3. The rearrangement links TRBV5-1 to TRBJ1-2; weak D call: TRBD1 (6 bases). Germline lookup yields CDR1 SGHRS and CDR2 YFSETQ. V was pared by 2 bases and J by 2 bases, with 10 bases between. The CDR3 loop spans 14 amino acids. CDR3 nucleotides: TGCGCCAGCAGCTTAGGGCAGGGGAACTATGGCTACACCTTC. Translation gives CASSLGQGNYGYTF. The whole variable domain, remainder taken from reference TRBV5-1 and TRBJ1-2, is KAGVTQTPRYLIKTRGQQVTLSCSPISGHRSVSWYQQTPGQGLQFLFEYFSETQRNKGNFPGRFSGRQFSNSRSEMNVSTLELGDSALYLCASSLGQGNYGYTFGSGTRLTVV.